This T cell receptor (beta chain) was observed in a study of T cells in localized non-small cell lung cancer. Sequenced by immunoSEQ multiplex PCR; TCRdb stores in-frame clones only, minus some. This table holds 50,000 to 60,000 clones, around 80% found once. Germline CDR1 is MNHEY and CDR2 is SVGAGI. The CDR3 sequence is 15 residues long. V was trimmed by 4 bases and J by 4 bases, leaving 14 bases between them. This receptor was taken from a woman aged 40 to 75 with stage II lung adenocarcinoma. Sample: PBMCs, taken before any cancer treatment. This rearrangement joins TRBV6-5 to TRBJ2-1; weak D call: TRBD2 (5 bases). CDR3 sequence: CASSSDSRTYNEQFF. CDR3 DNA: TGTGCCAGCAGTTCGGACTCCCGTACATACAATGAGCAGTTCTTC.